This T cell receptor (beta chain) is drawn from a study of blood T cells in healthy people across ages. Study-level results: It was found that TCR beta diversity correlated strongly with the percentage of naive T cells.

Note on this clonotype: The antigen is not known.

A second about 7 to 12 cycle PCR used barcoded and J-beta primers. A single record per CDR3 protein comes from TCRdb applying MiXCR to the 5' RACE reads. The table includes nearly 1 million distinct CDR3 sequences, 51% detected once. CDR1 and CDR2 from the germline V gene are SGHNT and YENEEA. V lost 6 bases and J lost 1; bases outside the gene matches: 3. The length of the CDR3 is 14 residues. V is TRBV11-3 and J is TRBJ1-1; 9 nucleotides match TRBD1. The sample taken for sequencing was blood. The source is a woman aged 60-70 years in good health. CDR3 DNA sequence: TGTGCCAGCAGTAGGGGACAGGGGAACACTGAAGCTTTCTTT. Protein: CASSRGQGNTEAFF. Together with reference TRBV11-3 and TRBJ1-1, the CDR3 gives the full variable domain: EAGVVQSPRYKIIEKKQPVAFWCNPISGHNTLYWYLQNLGQGPELLIRYENEEAVDDSQLPKDRFSAERLKGVDSTLKIQPAELGDSAVYLCASSRGQGNTEAFFGQGTRLTVV.